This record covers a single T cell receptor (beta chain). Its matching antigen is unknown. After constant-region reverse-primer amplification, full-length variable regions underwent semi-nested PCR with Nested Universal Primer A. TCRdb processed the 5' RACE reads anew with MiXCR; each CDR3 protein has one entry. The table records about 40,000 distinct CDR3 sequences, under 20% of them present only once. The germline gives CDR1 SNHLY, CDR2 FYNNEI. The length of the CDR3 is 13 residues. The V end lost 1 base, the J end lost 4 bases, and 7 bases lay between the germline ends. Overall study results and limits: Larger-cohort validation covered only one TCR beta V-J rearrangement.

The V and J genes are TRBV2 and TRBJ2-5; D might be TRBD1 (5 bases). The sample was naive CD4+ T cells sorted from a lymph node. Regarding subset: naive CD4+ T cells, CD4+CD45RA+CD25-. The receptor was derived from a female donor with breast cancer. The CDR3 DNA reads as TGTGCCAGCAGTGAAGTGACAGCAGAGACCCAGTACTTC. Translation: CASSEVTAETQYF.